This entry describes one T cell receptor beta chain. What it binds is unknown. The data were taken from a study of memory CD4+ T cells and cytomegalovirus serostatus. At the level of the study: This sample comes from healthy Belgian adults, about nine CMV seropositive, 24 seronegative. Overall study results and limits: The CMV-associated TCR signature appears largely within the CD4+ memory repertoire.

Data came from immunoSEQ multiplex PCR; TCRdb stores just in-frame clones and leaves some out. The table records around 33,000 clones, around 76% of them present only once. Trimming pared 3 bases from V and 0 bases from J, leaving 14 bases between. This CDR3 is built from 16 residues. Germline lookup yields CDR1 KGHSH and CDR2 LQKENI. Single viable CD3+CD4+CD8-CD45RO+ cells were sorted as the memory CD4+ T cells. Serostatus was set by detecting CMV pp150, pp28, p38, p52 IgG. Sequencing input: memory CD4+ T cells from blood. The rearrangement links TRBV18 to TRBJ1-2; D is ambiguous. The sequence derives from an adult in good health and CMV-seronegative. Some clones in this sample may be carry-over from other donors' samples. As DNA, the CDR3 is TGTGCCAGCTCACCTGCCCGTGGCGGAACTAACTATGGCTACACCTTC. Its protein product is CASSPARGGTNYGYTF. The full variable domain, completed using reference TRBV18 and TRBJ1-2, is NAGVMQNPRHLVRRRGQEARLRCSPMKGHSHVYWYRQLPEEGLKFMVYLQKENIIDESGMPKERFSAEFPKEGPSILRIQQVVRGDSAAYFCASSPARGGTNYGYTFGSGTRLTVV.